This T cell receptor beta chain was profiled in a study of T cell changes during pregnancy in multiple sclerosis. TCRdb's copy holds only in-frame clones and misses some; the assay was immunoSEQ multiplex PCR. This table holds 36,000 or so clones, over 80% found once. Input material: PBMCs (not recorded whether the cells were cultured). This TCR came from a female donor with multiple sclerosis, enrolled in a pregnancy study.

DNA for the CDR3: TGTGCCAGCAGCTGGGGACTTAACTCCTACAATGAGCAGTTCTTC. The encoded protein is CASSWGLNSYNEQFF. The chain carries TRBV11-3 and TRBJ2-1, with a tentative D call TRBD2 (6 bases). Germline V CDR1 and CDR2: SGHNT, YENEEA. This CDR3 has 15 amino acids. V was pared by 4 bases and J by 0 bases, with 10 bases between.